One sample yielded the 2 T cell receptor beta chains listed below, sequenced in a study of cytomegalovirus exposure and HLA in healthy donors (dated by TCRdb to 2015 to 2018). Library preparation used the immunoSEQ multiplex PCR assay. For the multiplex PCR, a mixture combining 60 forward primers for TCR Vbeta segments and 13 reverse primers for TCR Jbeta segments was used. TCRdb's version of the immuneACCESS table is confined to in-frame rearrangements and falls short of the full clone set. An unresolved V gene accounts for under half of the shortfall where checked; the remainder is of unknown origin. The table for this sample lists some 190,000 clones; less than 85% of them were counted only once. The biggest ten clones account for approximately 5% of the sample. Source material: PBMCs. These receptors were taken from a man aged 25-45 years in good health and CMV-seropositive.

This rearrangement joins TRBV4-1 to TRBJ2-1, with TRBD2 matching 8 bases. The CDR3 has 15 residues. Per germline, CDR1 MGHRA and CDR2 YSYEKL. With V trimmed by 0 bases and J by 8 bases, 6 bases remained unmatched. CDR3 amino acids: CASSQEMGSGDEQFF. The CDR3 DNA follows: TGCGCCAGCAGCCAAGAAATGGGTAGCGGGGATGAGCAGTTCTTC.

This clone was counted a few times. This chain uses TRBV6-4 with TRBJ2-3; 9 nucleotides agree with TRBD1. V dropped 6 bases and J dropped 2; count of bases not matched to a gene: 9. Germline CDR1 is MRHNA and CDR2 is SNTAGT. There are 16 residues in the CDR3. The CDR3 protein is CASSPTGTGFTDTQYF. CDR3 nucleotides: TGTGCCAGCAGCCCCACCGGGACAGGGTTCACAGATACGCAGTATTTT.